This entry concerns a single T cell receptor beta chain. Its antigen is currently unknown. The sample comes from a study of cytomegalovirus exposure and HLA in healthy donors. Germline V gene data show CDR1 as MGHDK and CDR2 as SYGVNS. This CDR3 comprises 14 residues. With 7 bases removed from V and 2 bases from J, the gap between germline ends came to 14 bases. The study's findings and limits: Excluded were some V segments that proved indistinguishable, including TRBV6-2 and TRBV6-3.

Vbeta (60) and Jbeta (13) primers were used in the PCR. TCRdb's copy holds only in-frame clones and misses some; the assay was immunoSEQ multiplex PCR. In the table there are about 150,000 clones, 79% of which are singletons. This clonotype was sampled from a man aged 50-60 years in good health and CMV-seropositive. The V gene is TRBV25-1, the J gene TRBJ1-2; D is possibly TRBD1 (6 bases). Input material: PBMCs. The CDR3 DNA is TGTGCCAGCACCAACAGGGAAGGAAACTATGGCTACACCTTC. It codes for CASTNREGNYGYTF.